This T cell receptor beta chain was sequenced for a study of PD-L1 blockade in urothelial cancer. Overall study context: From 2014, patients received atezolizumab, given as 1,200 mg intravenously every 3 weeks.

After removal of 6 bases from V and 6 bases from J, the junction contained 2 bases not matched to a gene. The CDR3 is 13 residues long. Germline CDR1 reads MNHNS; CDR2 reads SASEGT. Documented time point: peripheral blood 6 weeks after treatment start. Enrolled patients showed locally advanced or metastatic urothelial carcinoma. Between 1 and 8 samples per patient were obtained, pretreatment and on-treatment. The method was immunoSEQ multiplex PCR; TCRdb's version includes in-frame clones alone and lacks a portion of them. The sample shows more than 60,000 clones, 88% of them seen only once. The sequenced sample was PBMCs, obtained around atezolizumab (anti-PD-L1) treatment. The clonotype was recovered from a man between 60 and 75 years old with urothelial cancer. The chain uses TRBV6-1 and TRBJ1-2; 12 bases agree with TRBD1. The CDR3 DNA sequence: TGTGCCAGCAGGTGGGACAGGGGGCATGGCTACACCTTC. Its protein is CASRWDRGHGYTF.